These T cell receptor beta chains were read from a single sample in a study of blood T cell repertoires in COVID-19. TCRdb's copy holds only in-frame clones and misses some; the assay was immunoSEQ multiplex PCR. This table has under 150,000 clones, roughly 80% appearing once. The sequenced material came from peripheral blood. Receptors originate from a man aged 50 to 59 with acute or convalescent COVID-19. Each CDR3 is given with its conserved first and last residue. A D gene is named only where the DNA matches it firmly. Size is omitted from some rows. Given values are once, few, many or a class for expanded clones.

d_gene,v_gene,abundance,j_gene,CDR3aa,CDR3nt
TRBD1,TRBV10-2,.,TRBJ1-5,CASSTGDSNQPQHF,TGCGCCAGCAGTACAGGGGATTCTAATCAGCCCCAGCATTTT
.,TRBV10-3,.,TRBJ2-3,CAIKGDSTDTQYF,TGTGCCATCAAGGGGGACAGCACAGATACGCAGTATTTT
.,TRBV14,few,TRBJ1-2,CASSQVGSFYGYTF,TGTGCCAGCAGCCAAGTCGGGTCCTTCTATGGCTACACCTTC
.,TRBV5-6,few,TRBJ1-5,CASSSQAPGQPQHF,TGTGCCAGCAGCTCACAGGCTCCCGGGCAGCCCCAGCATTTT
.,TRBV6-1,.,TRBJ1-2,CASSEAGGFGYTF,TGTGCCAGCAGTGAAGCAGGAGGGTTTGGCTACACCTTC
TRBD1,TRBV18,few,TRBJ1-3,CASSLSLGQTSGNTIYF,TGTGCCAGCTCCCTCTCTTTGGGACAGACATCTGGAAACACCATATATTTT
TRBD2,TRBV9,.,TRBJ2-1,CASNPTSGTNNEQFF,TGTGCCAGCAACCCTACTAGCGGGACTAACAATGAGCAGTTCTTC
.,TRBV10-3,.,TRBJ1-2,CAISEPGSGYTF,TGTGCCATCAGTGAGCCGGGAAGTGGCTACACCTTC
TRBD2,TRBV9,few,TRBJ2-4,CASSVRSSGVDIQYF,TGTGCCAGCAGCGTAAGAAGTAGCGGGGTTGACATTCAGTACTTC
.,TRBV12-5,.,TRBJ1-1,CASGRGADTEAFF,TGTGCTAGTGGCCGGGGGGCCGACACTGAAGCTTTCTTT
.,TRBV4-2,.,TRBJ1-2,CASSQDSTHPNYGYTF,TGTGCCAGCAGCCAAGATAGTACTCATCCTAACTATGGCTACACCTTC
.,TRBV12-3/TRBV12-4,.,TRBJ1-1,CASSFGANTEAFF,TGTGCCAGCAGTTTTGGAGCCAACACTGAAGCTTTCTTT
.,TRBV2,.,TRBJ1-5,CASSADITPHPQHF,TGTGCCAGCAGTGCCGACATTACTCCCCATCCCCAGCATTTT
.,TRBV6-1,.,TRBJ2-7,CASSEAGGEQYF,TGTGCCAGCAGTGAAGCTGGAGGGGAGCAGTACTTC
.,TRBV4-1,.,TRBJ1-5,CASSQGIQGPFQPQHF,TGCGCCAGCAGCCAAGGTATACAGGGTCCGTTTCAGCCCCAGCATTTT
TRBD2,TRBV2,.,TRBJ2-7,CASRPRTSGGFLYF,TGTGCCAGCAGACCACGGACTAGCGGGGGCTTCCTTTACTTC
.,TRBV29-1,.,TRBJ1-3,CSVQLRTSGNTIYF,TGCAGCGTTCAGTTACGAACCTCTGGAAACACCATATATTTT
.,TRBV19,.,TRBJ1-3,CASSIPGQRLSGNTIYF,TGTGCCAGTAGTATCCCTGGACAGAGACTTTCTGGAAACACCATATATTTT
.,TRBV2,.,TRBJ2-7,CASAGDSYEQYF,TGTGCCAGTGCCGGGGACTCCTACGAGCAGTACTTC
.,TRBV29-1,.,TRBJ1-5,CSGKPSQSGGDNQPQHF,TGCAGCGGGAAACCCTCTCAAAGTGGCGGAGACAATCAGCCCCAGCATTTT
.,TRBV20-1,.,TRBJ1-4,CSASETGQSSNEKLFF,TGCAGTGCTAGTGAAACAGGTCAATCATCCAATGAAAAACTGTTTTTT
.,TRBV6-5,.,TRBJ1-2,CASMWGVGGYTF,TGTGCCAGCATGTGGGGGGTAGGGGGCTACACCTTC
TRBD1,TRBV28,.,TRBJ1-6,CASSPSGQGASSPLHF,TGTGCCAGCAGCCCATCGGGACAGGGGGCAAGTTCACCCCTCCACTTT
.,TRBV2,.,TRBJ2-2,CASSAGVGFGELFF,TGTGCCAGCAGTGCAGGGGTCGGTTTCGGGGAGCTGTTTTTT
.,TRBV2,.,TRBJ1-1,CASTGSKVNTEAFF,TGTGCCAGTACAGGGTCAAAAGTAAACACTGAAGCTTTCTTT
.,TRBV6-5,.,TRBJ1-5,CASRGGISNQPQHF,TGTGCCAGCCGAGGGGGAATAAGCAATCAGCCCCAGCATTTT
.,TRBV9,once,TRBJ1-5,CASSVGGGFNQPQHF,TGTGCCAGCAGCGTAGGGGGGGGATTTAATCAGCCCCAGCATTTT
TRBD1,TRBV7-9,.,TRBJ1-1,CASSPHKGAQPEAFF,TGTGCCAGCAGCCCCCATAAGGGGGCCCAACCTGAAGCTTTCTTT
.,TRBV11-2,.,TRBJ1-4,CASSLDSGTNEKLFF,TGTGCCAGCAGCTTAGACTCAGGGACTAATGAAAAACTGTTTTTT
.,TRBV7-3,.,TRBJ2-5,CASSQGPEQETQYF,TGTGCCAGCAGCCAGGGCCCGGAACAAGAGACCCAGTACTTC
TRBD1,TRBV10-2,once,TRBJ1-4,CASGQGGNEKLFF,TGCGCCAGCGGACAGGGTGGGAATGAAAAACTGTTTTTT
.,TRBV29-1,.,TRBJ2-2,CSARSGATGELFF,TGCAGCGCCCGTTCAGGGGCCACCGGGGAGCTGTTTTTT
.,TRBV30,.,TRBJ2-1,CAWSVLGGHSRYNEQFF,TGTGCCTGGAGTGTACTCGGGGGGCACTCCCGCTACAATGAGCAGTTCTTC